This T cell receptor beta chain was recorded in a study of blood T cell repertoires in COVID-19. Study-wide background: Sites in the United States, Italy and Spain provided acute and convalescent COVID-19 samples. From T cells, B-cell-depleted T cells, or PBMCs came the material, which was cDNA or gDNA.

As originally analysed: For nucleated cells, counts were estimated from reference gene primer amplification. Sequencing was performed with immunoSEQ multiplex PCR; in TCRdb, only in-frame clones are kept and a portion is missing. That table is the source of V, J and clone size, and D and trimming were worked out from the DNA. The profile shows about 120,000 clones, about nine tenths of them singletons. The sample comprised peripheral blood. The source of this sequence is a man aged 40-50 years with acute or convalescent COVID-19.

The CDR3: CASSSGGGMNTEAFF. DNA of the CDR3: TGTGCCAGCAGCTCCGGGGGAGGGATGAACACTGAAGCTTTCTTT. The genes are TRBV7-9 and TRBJ1-1; D might be TRBD1 (5 bases). The CDR3 is 15 amino acids. V gave up 4 bases and J gave up 0 bases, with 12 bases separating them. CDR1 is SEHNR, CDR2 FQNEAQ, per germline (reference sequence).